The rows below give T cell receptor beta chains drawn from one sample of a study of cytomegalovirus exposure and HLA in healthy donors. Profiled with immunoSEQ multiplex PCR; TCRdb holds only in-frame clones, not every one. In the table there are 150,000 to 250,000 clones, roughly four fifths of which are singletons. The sample consisted of PBMCs. The receptors originated from a boy aged 2 to 9 in good health and CMV-seronegative. The CDR3 runs from the conserved cysteine through the conserved F or W. The order of the fields is J gene, V gene, clone size, D gene, CDR3 protein, CDR3 DNA. The D gene is left open where the match is weak. Size is stated for part of the rows, as once, few or many counts, or as a class when the clone is expanded.

TRBJ2-5 TRBV5-1 - - CASSPTVPESQYF TGCGCCAGCAGCCCGACCGTACCGGAGTCCCAGTACTTC
TRBJ1-2 TRBV5-8 - - CASSFERGHGYTF TGTGCCAGCAGCTTCGAAAGGGGACACGGCTACACCTTC
TRBJ1-1 TRBV5-1 - - CASSPYVGGNTEAFF TGCGCCAGCAGCCCCTACGTTGGCGGGAACACTGAAGCTTTCTTT
TRBJ1-5 TRBV5-1 - - CASSLGGQGNQPQHF TGCGCCAGCAGCTTGGGGGGGCAGGGCAATCAGCCCCAGCATTTT
TRBJ2-1 TRBV30 - - CAWSTESSSYNEQFF TGTGCCTGGAGTACGGAGTCTAGCTCCTACAATGAGCAGTTCTTC
TRBJ2-7 TRBV7-3 - TRBD2 CAIPLIGTIYEQYF TGTGCCATCCCACTCATCGGGACTATCTACGAGCAGTACTTC
TRBJ2-7 TRBV7-2 - TRBD2 CASSLVAGDVGEQYF TGTGCCAGCAGCTTAGTGGCGGGGGATGTGGGCGAGCAGTACTTC
TRBJ2-3 TRBV6-1 - - CASSGPQGYTDTQYF TGTGCCAGCAGTGGCCCACAGGGTTACACAGATACGCAGTATTTT
TRBJ2-5 TRBV2 - TRBD2 CASSNERGGETQYF TGTGCCAGCAGCAACGAGCGGGGGGGGGAGACCCAGTACTTC
TRBJ2-1 TRBV13 - TRBD1 CASSSGTGGNEQFF TGTGCCAGCAGCTCCGGGACAGGGGGAAATGAGCAGTTCTTC
TRBJ1-5 TRBV2 - TRBD1 CASSDLQGDQPQHF TGTGCCAGCAGTGATTTACAGGGGGATCAGCCCCAGCATTTT
TRBJ2-2 TRBV2 - - CASSEPGQGNEELFF TGTGCCAGCAGTGAACCCGGGCAGGGGAACGAGGAGCTGTTTTTT
TRBJ2-3 TRBV7-9 - - CASSKTGTGFTQYF TGTGCCAGCAGCAAAACCGGGACTGGATTTACGCAGTATTTT
TRBJ2-5 TRBV13 - - CASSDRRGNQETQYF TGTGCCAGCAGCGACCGCCGGGGGAATCAAGAGACCCAGTACTTC
TRBJ1-3 TRBV11-1 - - CASPSGWPWDTIYF TGTGCCAGCCCTTCAGGCTGGCCGTGGGACACCATATATTTT
TRBJ2-1 TRBV5-4 - TRBD1 CASSLAGQGGNEQFF TGTGCCAGCAGCTTAGCCGGACAGGGTGGCAATGAGCAGTTCTTC
TRBJ2-3 TRBV6-1 - TRBD2 CASSEWSGGEGDTQYF TGTGCCAGCAGTGAATGGTCAGGAGGGGAGGGGGATACGCAGTATTTT
TRBJ2-3 TRBV9 - TRBD2 CASSVGSGVTQYF TGTGCCAGCAGCGTCGGTAGCGGGGTAACGCAGTATTTT
TRBJ1-4 TRBV18 - - CASSPPAGHNEKLFF TGTGCCAGCTCACCACCTGCAGGGCACAATGAAAAACTGTTTTTT
TRBJ2-7 TRBV11-2 once TRBD2 CASIGGVLAGASYEQYF TGTGCCAGCATCGGAGGGGTCTTAGCGGGGGCCTCCTACGAGCAGTACTTC
TRBJ1-2 TRBV27 - - CASSQTGLDGYTF TGTGCCAGCAGTCAAACAGGGTTGGATGGCTACACCTTC
TRBJ2-5 TRBV4-1 - TRBD2 CASSPGLAGQETQYF TGCGCCAGCAGCCCCGGACTAGCGGGCCAAGAGACCCAGTACTTC
TRBJ1-2 TRBV6-6 once TRBD1 CASSQKGQGRGYTF TGTGCCAGCAGTCAAAAGGGACAGGGGAGAGGCTACACCTTC
TRBJ1-6 TRBV9 - - CASSDGDLGSPLHF TGTGCCAGCAGCGACGGGGATTTAGGTTCACCCCTCCACTTT
TRBJ2-1 TRBV7-6 - TRBD2 CASSLAPAGGAGEQFF TGTGCCAGCAGCTTAGCGCCAGCGGGGGGGGCTGGTGAGCAGTTCTTC
TRBJ2-3 TRBV19 - - CAVSPGPYTDTQYF TGTGCCGTCAGCCCGGGTCCATACACAGATACGCAGTATTTT
TRBJ2-3 TRBV29-1 - TRBD2 CSVSGRTGGSTDTQYF TGCAGCGTTTCAGGTAGAACGGGGGGTAGCACAGATACGCAGTATTTT
TRBJ2-2 TRBV19 once - CASSIPAANTGELFF TGTGCCAGTAGTATTCCCGCGGCGAACACCGGGGAGCTGTTTTTT
TRBJ1-2 TRBV9 few TRBD1 CASSSGGPHYGYTF TGTGCCAGCAGCTCAGGGGGACCCCACTATGGCTACACCTTC
TRBJ2-6 TRBV19 few - CASSISSGANVLTF TGTGCCAGTAGTATCAGCTCTGGGGCCAACGTCCTGACTTTC
TRBJ2-5 TRBV2 - - CAGQGSKETQYF TGTGCCGGCCAGGGGAGTAAAGAGACCCAGTACTTC
TRBJ2-7 TRBV4-1 - TRBD2 CASSPGLAVSYEQYF TGCGCCAGCAGCCCGGGACTAGCGGTCTCCTACGAGCAGTACTTC
TRBJ1-2 TRBV5-4 - TRBD1 CASSDPGQVNYGYTF TGTGCCAGCAGCGATCCGGGACAGGTTAACTATGGCTACACCTTC
TRBJ2-7 TRBV27 - TRBD1 CASRLDRGYEQYF TGTGCCAGCCGCTTAGACAGGGGCTACGAGCAGTACTTC
TRBJ2-2 TRBV4-2 - - CASSRQTDGNTGELFF TGTGCCAGCAGCCGACAGACTGACGGTAACACCGGGGAGCTGTTTTTT
TRBJ2-1 TRBV7-2 - - CASSPDSTSYNEQFF TGTGCCAGCAGCCCTGACTCAACCTCCTACAATGAGCAGTTCTTC
TRBJ2-7 TRBV6-1 - TRBD1 CASNEPGQGASQQYF TGTGCCAGCAACGAGCCGGGACAGGGGGCTTCCCAGCAGTACTTC
TRBJ2-5 TRBV18 - TRBD2 CASSPSRTSSKETQYF TGTGCCAGCTCACCGAGCAGGACTAGTTCAAAAGAGACCCAGTACTTC
TRBJ1-1 TRBV23-1 - TRBD1 CASSHPPPSDRGAFF TGCGCCAGCAGTCATCCACCCCCATCTGACAGGGGGGCTTTCTTT
TRBJ1-2 TRBV30 - - CAWSPQGYGYTF TGTGCCTGGAGCCCCCAGGGCTATGGCTACACCTTC
TRBJ2-7 TRBV4-3 few TRBD2 CASSQDLTSGIYEQYF TGCGCCAGCAGCCAAGATTTGACTAGCGGGATCTACGAGCAGTACTTC
TRBJ2-2 TRBV9 - TRBD1 CASSVTGFTGELFF TGTGCCAGCAGCGTGACAGGGTTCACCGGGGAGCTGTTTTTT
TRBJ2-1 TRBV2 - TRBD1 CASSYRAGTGGREQFF TGTGCCAGCAGCTATCGGGCCGGGACAGGGGGTCGGGAGCAGTTCTTC
TRBJ1-1 TRBV9 - TRBD1 CASSAGQGRTEAFF TGTGCCAGCAGCGCAGGACAGGGACGGACTGAAGCTTTCTTT
TRBJ2-1 TRBV27 - TRBD1 CASKGQYYNEQFF TGTGCCAGCAAGGGACAGTATTACAATGAGCAGTTCTTC
TRBJ1-2 TRBV4-2 - TRBD1 CASSQPDRANYGYTF TGTGCCAGCAGCCAACCGGACAGGGCCAACTATGGCTACACCTTC
TRBJ2-7 TRBV2 - - CASSERLTGTYEQYF TGTGCCAGCAGTGAGCGGCTAACGGGAACCTACGAGCAGTACTTC
TRBJ1-6 TRBV27 - - CASSLKPGVGSNSPLHF TGTGCCAGCAGTTTAAAGCCGGGGGTGGGGTCTAATTCACCCCTCCACTTT
TRBJ1-1 TRBV19 - - CASKSPQNKSEAFF TGTGCCAGTAAATCCCCCCAGAATAAATCTGAAGCTTTCTTT
TRBJ1-1 TRBV5-6 once TRBD1 CASSSQGGGFTEAFF TGTGCCAGCAGCTCACAGGGGGGCGGTTTCACTGAAGCTTTCTTT
TRBJ2-3 TRBV7-9 few TRBD2 CASSQTTTLGGGTDTQYF TGTGCCAGCAGCCAAACTACTACCCTCGGGGGGGGCACAGATACGCAGTATTTT
TRBJ1-1 TRBV4-1 - - CASSQVRGSNMNTEAFF TGCGCCAGCAGCCAAGTTAGGGGATCGAACATGAACACTGAAGCTTTCTTT
TRBJ2-7 TRBV5-1 - - CASSLGQAISYEQYF TGCGCCAGCAGCTTGGGACAGGCTATCTCCTACGAGCAGTACTTC
TRBJ2-1 TRBV2 - TRBD2 CASSELAGHNEQFF TGTGCCAGCAGTGAACTAGCGGGGCACAATGAGCAGTTCTTC
TRBJ2-6 TRBV5-1 - - CASSLAGRPGANVLTF TGCGCCAGCAGCTTGGCCGGCAGGCCTGGGGCCAACGTCCTGACTTTC
TRBJ1-5 TRBV20-1 - - CSATGGPQHF TGCAGTGCTACCGGCGGGCCCCAGCATTTT
TRBJ1-2 TRBV4-3 once TRBD1 CASSQGHRQGSGHTF TGCGCCAGCAGCCAAGGCCACAGACAGGGGTCTGGCCACACCTTC
TRBJ1-2 TRBV7-9 once TRBD1 CASSLLQGSGYGYTF TGTGCCAGCAGCTTACTACAGGGGTCGGGCTATGGCTACACCTTC
TRBJ2-7 TRBV7-9 - TRBD1 CASSPQTGVYEQYF TGTGCCAGCAGCCCCCAGACAGGGGTCTACGAGCAGTACTTC
TRBJ1-2 TRBV18 - - CASSPQEKGRHGYTF TGTGCCAGCTCACCACAGGAAAAGGGGAGGCATGGCTACACCTTC